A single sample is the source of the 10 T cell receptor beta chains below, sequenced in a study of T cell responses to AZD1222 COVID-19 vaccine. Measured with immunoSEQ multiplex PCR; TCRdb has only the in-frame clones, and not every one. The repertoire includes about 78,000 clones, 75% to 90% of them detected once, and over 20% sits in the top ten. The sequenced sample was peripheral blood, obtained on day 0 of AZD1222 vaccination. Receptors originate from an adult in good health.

CDR3 loop: CASSLETALEAFF. The CDR3 DNA follows: TGTGCCAGCAGTTTAGAGACAGCACTGGAAGCTTTCTTT. The chain combines TRBV28 with TRBJ1-1; possible D gene TRBD1, 5 bases. Between the trimmed V and J ends, which lost 2 bases and 8 bases, there was a span of 12 bases. Germline V gene data show CDR1 as MDHEN and CDR2 as SYDVKM. The CDR3 runs to 13 residues.

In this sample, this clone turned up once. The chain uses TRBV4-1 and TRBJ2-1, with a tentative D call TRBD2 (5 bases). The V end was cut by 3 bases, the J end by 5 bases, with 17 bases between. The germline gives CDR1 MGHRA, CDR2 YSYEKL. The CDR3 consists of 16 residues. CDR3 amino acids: CASSHPGGPKHNEQFF. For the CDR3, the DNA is TGCGCCAGCAGCCATCCTGGCGGGCCCAAACACAATGAGCAGTTCTTC.

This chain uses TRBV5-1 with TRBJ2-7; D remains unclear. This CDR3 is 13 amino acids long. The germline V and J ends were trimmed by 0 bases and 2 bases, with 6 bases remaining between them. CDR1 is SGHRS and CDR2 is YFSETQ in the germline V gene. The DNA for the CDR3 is TGCGCCAGCAGCTTGGCGCGTCCCTACGAGCAGTACTTC. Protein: CASSLARPYEQYF. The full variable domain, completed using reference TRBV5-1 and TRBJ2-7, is KAGVTQTPRYLIKTRGQQVTLSCSPISGHRSVSWYQQTPGQGLQFLFEYFSETQRNKGNFPGRFSGRQFSNSRSEMNVSTLELGDSALYLCASSLARPYEQYFGPGTRLTVT.

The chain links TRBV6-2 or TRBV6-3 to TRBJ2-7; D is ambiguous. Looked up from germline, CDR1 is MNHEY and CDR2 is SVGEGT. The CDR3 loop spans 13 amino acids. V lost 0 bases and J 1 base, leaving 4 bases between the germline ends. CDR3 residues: CASSYSTSYEQYF. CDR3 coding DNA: TGTGCCAGCAGTTACTCGACGTCCTACGAGCAGTACTTC.

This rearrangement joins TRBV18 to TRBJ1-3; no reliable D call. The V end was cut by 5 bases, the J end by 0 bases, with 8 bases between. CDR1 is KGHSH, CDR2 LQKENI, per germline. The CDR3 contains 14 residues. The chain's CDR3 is CASSEESSGNTIYF. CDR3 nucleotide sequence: TGTGCCAGCTCAGAGGAGAGCTCTGGAAACACCATATATTTT. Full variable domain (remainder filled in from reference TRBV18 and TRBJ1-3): NAGVMQNPRHLVRRRGQEARLRCSPMKGHSHVYWYRQLPEEGLKFMVYLQKENIIDESGMPKERFSAEFPKEGPSILRIQQVVRGDSAAYFCASSEESSGNTIYFGEGSWLTVV.

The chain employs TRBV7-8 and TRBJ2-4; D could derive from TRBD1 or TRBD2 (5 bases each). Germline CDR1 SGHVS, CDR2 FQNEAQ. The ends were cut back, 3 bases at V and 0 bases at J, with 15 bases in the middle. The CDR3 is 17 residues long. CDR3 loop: CASSFGSLGTAKNIQYF. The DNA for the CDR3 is TGTGCCAGCAGCTTCGGCTCCTTGGGGACAGCCAAAAACATTCAGTACTTC.

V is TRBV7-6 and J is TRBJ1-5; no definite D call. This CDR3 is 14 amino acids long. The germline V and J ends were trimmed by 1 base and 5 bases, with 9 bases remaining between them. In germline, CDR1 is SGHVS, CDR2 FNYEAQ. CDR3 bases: TGTGCCAGCAGCTTAGGGGGTTCCGATCAGCCCCAGCATTTT. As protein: CASSLGGSDQPQHF.

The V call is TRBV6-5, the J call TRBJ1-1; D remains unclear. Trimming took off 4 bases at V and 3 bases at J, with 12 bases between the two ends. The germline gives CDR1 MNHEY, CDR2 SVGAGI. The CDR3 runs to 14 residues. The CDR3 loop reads CASSSPAGYTEAFF. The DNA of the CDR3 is TGTGCCAGCAGTTCCCCGGCGGGGTACACTGAAGCTTTCTTT.

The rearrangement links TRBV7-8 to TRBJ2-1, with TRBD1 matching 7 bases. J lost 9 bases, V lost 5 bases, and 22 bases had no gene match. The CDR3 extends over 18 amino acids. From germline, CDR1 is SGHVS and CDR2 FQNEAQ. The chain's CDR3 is CASSPGTVGRGRATEQFF. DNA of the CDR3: TGTGCCAGCAGCCCCGGGACAGTTGGACGTGGTAGGGCTACTGAGCAGTTCTTC. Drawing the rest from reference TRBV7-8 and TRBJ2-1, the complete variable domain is GAGVSQSPRYKVAKRGQDVALRCDPISGHVSLFWYQQALGQGPEFLTYFQNEAQLDKSGLPSDRFFAERPEGSVSTLKIQRTQQEDSAVYLCASSPGTVGRGRATEQFFGPGTRLTVL.

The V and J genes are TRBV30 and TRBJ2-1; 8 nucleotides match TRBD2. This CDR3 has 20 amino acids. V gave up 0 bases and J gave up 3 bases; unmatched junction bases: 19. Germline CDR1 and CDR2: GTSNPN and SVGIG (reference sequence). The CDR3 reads CAWSVLLASGQYSNYNEQFF. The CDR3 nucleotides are TGTGCCTGGAGTGTACTTCTGGCTAGCGGGCAATATAGCAACTACAATGAGCAGTTCTTC.